What follows are 4 T cell receptor beta chains derived from one specimen sequenced in a study of blood T cells in healthy people across ages. The authors ran a second PCR of about 6 to 11 cycles using a sample-barcoded 5' primer and a J-beta primer mix. TCRdb ran MiXCR on the 5' RACE reads and lists one entry per CDR3 protein. This sample yields over 600,000 distinct CDR3 sequences, of which 40% to 50% are seen a single time; around 30% belongs to the top ten. The sample taken for sequencing was blood. These receptors came from a man of 80 years or more in good health.

This clonotype showed up many times. A much larger clone differs from this one at a single base, so this may be a read error. The CDR3 spells CSGSGGYEQYF. The CDR3 region has the DNA TGCAGCGGTTCGGGGGGTTACGAGCAGTACTTC. The J gene is TRBJ2-7, the V gene TRBV29-1; 7 nucleotides line up with TRBD2. CDR3 length: 11 residues. Germline CDR1 is SQVTM and CDR2 is ANQGSEA. With V trimmed by 7 bases and J by 4 bases, 4 bases remained unmatched.

Concerning this clonotype itself: This may stem from a read error, because a much larger clone lies one nucleotide away. This chain links TRBV4-3 with TRBJ2-3; D is unresolved. CDR1 is LGHNA and CDR2 is YSLEER in the germline V gene. The CDR3 loop spans 13 amino acids. The V end was cut by 7 bases, the J end by 3 bases, with 11 bases between. This chain's CDR3 is CASNLSRTDTQYF. CDR3 nucleotides: TGCGCCAGCAACCTCAGCCGGACAGATACGCAGTATTTT.

Concerning this clonotype itself: This may arise from a read error, as a much more abundant clone is one base away. This chain joins TRBV7-2 and TRBJ2-4; 13 bases line up with TRBD2. Germline V gives CDR1 SGHTA, CDR2 FQGNSA. V was clipped by 4 bases and J by 13 bases; unmatched bases: 13. The CDR3 runs to 16 residues. CDR3 loop: CASSSAGLAGNNEQYF. CDR3 bases: TGTGCCAGCAGCTCCGCGGGACTAGCGGGAAACAATGAGCAGTACTTC.

The J gene is TRBJ1-4, the V gene TRBV28, with 7 bases aligning to TRBD1. Germline V gene lookup returns CDR1 MDHEN and CDR2 SYDVKM. Germline trimming cut 4 bases from V and 6 bases from J; bases unmatched to any gene: 5. The CDR3 spans 14 residues. This CDR3 is CASSSQGRHEKLFF. The CDR3 DNA sequence: TGTGCCAGCAGTTCACAGGGGCGACATGAAAAACTGTTTTTT. The whole variable domain, filled in from reference TRBV28 and TRBJ1-4, reads DVKVTQSSRYLVKRTGEKVFLECVQDMDHENMFWYRQDPGLGLRLIYFSYDVKMKEKGDIPEGYSVSREKKERFSLILESASTNQTSMYLCASSSQGRHEKLFFGSGTQLSVL.